The present T cell receptor (beta chain) was sequenced within a study of blood T cell repertoires in COVID-19. At the level of the study: Sources were T cells, B-cell-depleted T cells, or PBMCs; the material itself was cDNA or gDNA.

This clone was counted a single time. The protocol was immunoSEQ multiplex PCR, while the TCRdb copy is restricted to in-frame clones and leaves out a portion. The sample consists of about 300,000 clones, 88% of them appearing once. This sequence was found in a young man with active or convalescent COVID-19. Sequencing was performed on peripheral blood.

DNA of the CDR3: TGTGCCAGCAGCCAACAGACAGGGGTCCCCTACGAGCAGTACTTC. This translates into CASSQQTGVPYEQYF. The chain uses TRBV3-1 (or the pseudogene TRBV3-2) and TRBJ2-7; the match to TRBD1 covers 8 bases. The trim removed 2 bases at V and 2 bases at J, leaving 5 bases unmatched. Germline loops: CDR1 LGHDT, CDR2 YNNKEL (reference sequence). There are 15 residues in the CDR3.